Presented here are 27 T cell receptor beta chains from one specimen sequenced in a study of HIV-infected patients and healthy controls. TCRdb recomputed calls from the 5' RACE reads with MiXCR, one row per CDR3 protein. This table holds tens of thousands of distinct CDR3 sequences, around 16% found once. Sequences were obtained from CD4+ T cells from blood. These receptors came from a human donor in good health.

A word on this clonotype: A junction end diverges from the germline sequence, so it may reflect a read error. The genes are TRBV7-7 and TRBJ2-3, with no clear D. This CDR3 is 13 amino acids long. CDR1 is SSHAT, CDR2 FNYEAQ, per germline (reference sequence). CDR3: CASSQSWVDTQYF. CDR3 coding DNA: TGTGCTAGCAGCCAAAGCTGGGTTGATACGCAGTATTTT.

In DNA, the CDR3 is TGTGCCAGCAGCTTAAGCCGCTTATCGACCACTGAAGCTTTCTTT. It yields the protein CASSLSRLSTTEAFF. The chain joins TRBV7-2 to TRBJ1-1; D is ambiguous. Germline lookup yields CDR1 SGHTA and CDR2 FQGNSA. V dropped 2 bases and J dropped 4 bases, with 14 bases sitting between them. The CDR3 spans 15 residues.

The chain couples TRBV5-1 to TRBJ2-5; D might be TRBD2 (5 bases). Germline V gene data show CDR1 as SGHRS and CDR2 as YFSETQ. The CDR3 extends over 17 amino acids. Trimming removed 0 bases at V and 1 base at J, with 16 bases between. In DNA, the CDR3 is TGCGCCAGCAGCTTGGCCCCCGGGAATTACCGCCAAGAGACCCAGTACTTC. Translated: CASSLAPGNYRQETQYF.

This clonotype showed up many times. Here the CDR3 DNA reads TGCAGTGCCCGCACCGGGTCCCTGCTAGGGAATCAGCCCCAGCATTTT. The encoded protein is CSARTGSLLGNQPQHF. The chain uses TRBV20-1 and TRBJ1-5; unclear D gene. V lost 6 bases and J 4 bases, leaving 22 bases between the germline ends. Germline CDR1 reads DFQATT; CDR2 reads SNEGSKA (reference sequence). The CDR3 extends over 16 amino acids.

In its sample, this clonotype was seen a few times. The V call is TRBV6-2 or TRBV6-3, the J call TRBJ2-6; unclear D gene. V was cut by 5 bases and J by 1 base, with 3 bases left in between. The CDR3 covers 13 residues. Germline V gene sequence: CDR1 MNHEY, CDR2 SVGEGT. The CDR3 DNA reads TGTGCCAGCAGTAGGTCTGGGGCCAACGTCCTGACTTTC. Protein: CASSRSGANVLTF.

This clonotype was seen a handful of times. The chain carries TRBV6-2 or TRBV6-3 and TRBJ2-3; tentatively, D is TRBD1 (5 bases). Germline V lookup: CDR1 MNHEY, CDR2 SVGEGT. V gave up 5 bases and J gave up 6 bases, with 9 bases separating them. The CDR3 is 12 residues long. The CDR3: CASSPTEDTQYF. CDR3 in DNA: TGTGCCAGCAGTCCGACAGAGGATACGCAGTATTTT.

The V gene is TRBV18, the J gene TRBJ2-2; D is undetermined. This CDR3 has 13 amino acids. V was pared by 4 bases and J by 8 bases, with 11 bases between. CDR1 is KGHSH and CDR2 is LQKENI in the germline V gene. DNA for the CDR3: TGTGCCAGCTCACAAGGAAATCTGGGGGAGCTGTTTTTT. Its translation: CASSQGNLGELFF. Full variable domain (remainder filled in from reference TRBV18 and TRBJ2-2): NAGVMQNPRHLVRRRGQEARLRCSPMKGHSHVYWYRQLPEEGLKFMVYLQKENIIDESGMPKERFSAEFPKEGPSILRIQQVVRGDSAAYFCASSQGNLGELFFGEGSRLTVL.

J is TRBJ1-5 and V is TRBV7-8; D call uncertain. Germline V lookup: CDR1 SGHVS, CDR2 FQNEAQ. This CDR3 spans 14 amino acids. V was trimmed by 1 base and J by 4 bases, leaving 8 bases between them. CDR3 in amino acids: CASSLGRPNQPQHF. For the CDR3, the DNA is TGTGCCAGCAGCTTAGGCAGGCCAAATCAGCCCCAGCATTTT.

This clonotype has at least ten counts. The chain employs TRBV14 and TRBJ2-1, with TRBD2 matching 8 bases. The CDR3 sequence is 15 residues long. Germline CDR1 SGHDN, CDR2 FVKESK. After removal of 5 bases from V and 3 bases from J, the junction contained 6 bases not matched to a gene. CDR3 in amino acids: CASSKLAEVYNEQFF. The CDR3 DNA is TGTGCCAGCAGCAAACTAGCGGAAGTCTACAATGAGCAGTTCTTC.

The CDR3 DNA reads TGCAGTGCTAGAACGACAGGGGCTGGAAACACCATATATTTT. This translates into CSARTTGAGNTIYF. V is TRBV20-1 and J is TRBJ1-3, with TRBD1 matching over 8 bases. V dropped 2 bases and J dropped 2; count of bases not matched to a gene: 2. CDR1 DFQATT and CDR2 SNEGSKA come from the germline V gene (reference sequence). The CDR3 loop spans 14 amino acids.

The chain recombines TRBV12-3 or TRBV12-4 with TRBJ1-2; D uncertain. The CDR3 has 13 amino acids. Trimming took off 4 bases at V and 3 bases at J, with 9 bases between the two ends. Here the CDR3 reads CASSSGPYYGYTF. CDR3 DNA sequence: TGTGCCAGCAGTTCCGGTCCATACTATGGCTACACCTTC.

This clonotype turned up a few times. The chain has TRBV6-2 or TRBV6-3 and TRBJ1-2; 8 bases are a match to TRBD1. CDR3 length: 13 amino acids. V shed 9 bases and J 5 bases; nucleotides not matched to a gene: 8. Germline V gene data show CDR1 as MNHEY and CDR2 as SVGEGT. CDR3 region: CASYETGEYGYTF. The CDR3, as DNA: TGTGCCAGTTACGAGACAGGGGAATATGGCTACACCTTC.

This clonotype was seen more than once but under ten times. J is TRBJ2-2 and V is TRBV7-8; 9 nucleotides line up with TRBD1. Per the germline V gene, CDR1 is SGHVS and CDR2 is FQNEAQ. Germline trimming cut 5 bases from V and 7 bases from J; bases unmatched to any gene: 5. The CDR3 has 14 amino acids. The CDR3 DNA sequence: TGTGCCAGCAGCCCACAGGGGGCAGGCGGGGAGCTGTTTTTT. Protein: CASSPQGAGGELFF.

This clonotype was seen repeatedly, ten times or more. The chain employs TRBV6-6 and TRBJ1-4; unclear D gene. Trimming left V 0 bases short and J 4 bases short, with 12 bases between. From germline, CDR1 is MNHNY and CDR2 SVGAGI (reference sequence). The CDR3 totals 16 residues. CDR3 loop: CASSYSIGMGNEKLFF. The CDR3, as DNA: TGTGCCAGCAGTTACTCGATAGGGATGGGTAATGAAAAACTGTTTTTT.

CDR3 DNA sequence: TGTGCCAGCGGGACAGAGGGGGAGACCCAGTACTTC. Its protein is CASGTEGETQYF. The chain uses TRBV6-6 and TRBJ2-5; 7 bases are a match to TRBD1. The CDR3 extends over 12 amino acids. In germline, CDR1 is MNHNY, CDR2 SVGAGI (reference sequence). V lost 8 bases and J lost 5; bases outside the gene matches: 5.

The chain couples TRBV20-1 to TRBJ2-5; 7 bases match TRBD2. The V segment lost 6 bases and the J segment 4 bases; nucleotides outside the gene matches: 11. Germline values: CDR1 DFQATT, CDR2 SNEGSKA (reference sequence). The CDR3 consists of 14 residues. Here the CDR3 DNA reads TGCAGTGCCTGGCCCAGCGGGAAAGGAGAGACCCAGTACTTC. As protein: CSAWPSGKGETQYF.

The table lists this clonotype with a few counts. The chain recombines TRBV12-3 or TRBV12-4 with TRBJ2-6; no reliable D call. This CDR3 has 15 amino acids. V was shortened by 5 bases and J by 0 bases, with 8 bases between the two germline ends. The DNA of the CDR3 is TGTGCCAGCAGTCCGCGAAACTCTGGGGCCAACGTCCTGACTTTC. Translating it yields CASSPRNSGANVLTF.

The chain combines TRBV27 with TRBJ2-1; D ambiguous. Trimming shortened V by 2 bases and J by 3 bases, and 11 bases separated the two germline ends. Germline V lookup: CDR1 MNHEY, CDR2 SMNVEV (reference sequence). CDR3 length: 15 amino acids. CDR3 sequence (DNA): TGTGCCAGCAGTTTAACCAGCGTCCACTACAATGAGCAGTTCTTC. Its protein product is CASSLTSVHYNEQFF.

V is TRBV7-2 and J is TRBJ1-5, with a possible D match to TRBD1 (5 bases). CDR1 is SGHTA, CDR2 FQGNSA, per germline. Trimming cost V 4 bases and J 2 bases, with 18 bases left between them. The CDR3 is 17 amino acids. CDR3 protein: CASSSPPWGHGNQPQHF. CDR3 bases: TGTGCCAGCAGCTCCCCACCGTGGGGCCATGGCAATCAGCCCCAGCATTTT.

The chain combines TRBV5-1 with TRBJ2-2, with D unclear. The CDR3 spans 15 residues. The germline V and J ends were trimmed by 5 bases and 0 bases, with 11 bases remaining between them. Germline V lookup: CDR1 SGHRS, CDR2 YFSETQ. CDR3 sequence reads: CASSRVASNTGELFF. Written as DNA, the CDR3 is TGCGCCAGCAGTAGGGTCGCTTCGAACACCGGGGAGCTGTTTTTT.

The genes are TRBV20-1 and TRBJ1-2; unclear D gene. This CDR3 spans 15 amino acids. The V end was cut by 1 base, the J end by 3 bases, with 15 bases between. The germline gives CDR1 DFQATT, CDR2 SNEGSKA (reference sequence). CDR3 in DNA: TGCAGTGCTAGAGTCCAAGATGGTCGGTACTATGGCTACACCTTC. It specifies CSARVQDGRYYGYTF.

A word on this clonotype: Likely a read error: the CDR3 ends without its conserved phenylalanine or tryptophan. The chain couples TRBV10-3 to TRBJ1-4, with TRBD1 matching over 7 bases. J lost 6 bases, V lost 4 bases, and 2 bases had no gene match. Germline values: CDR1 ENHRY, CDR2 SYGVKD. The CDR3 consists of 13 residues. The CDR3 DNA follows: TGTGCCATCAGTGGACAGGGTGATGAAAAACTGTTTTCT. Encoded protein: CAISGQGDEKLFS.

The table lists this clonotype with a few counts. DNA for the CDR3: TGTGCCAGCAGCGCCCGCGGTTTGACCGGGGAGCTGTTTTTT. Residues: CASSARGLTGELFF. The genes are TRBV7-9 and TRBJ2-2; D ambiguous. CDR3 size: 14 residues. CDR1 SEHNR and CDR2 FQNEAQ come from the germline V gene (reference sequence). Trimming removed 5 bases at V and 5 bases at J, with 12 bases between.

J is TRBJ1-2 and V is TRBV7-9; no reliable D call. The CDR3 is made up of 13 amino acids. Germline CDR1 is SEHNR and CDR2 is FQNEAQ (reference sequence). Trimming shortened V by 5 bases and J by 5 bases, and 12 bases separated the two germline ends. CDR3 amino acids: CASSPVNLYGYTF. CDR3 in DNA: TGTGCCAGCAGCCCCGTAAATCTTTATGGCTACACCTTC.

This clonotype showed up just a few times. The V gene is TRBV7-9, the J gene TRBJ1-1; D not certain. V gave up 0 bases and J gave up 11 bases, with 13 bases separating them. The CDR3 is 13 amino acids. The germline gives CDR1 SEHNR, CDR2 FQNEAQ (reference sequence). The DNA for the CDR3 is TGTGCCAGCAGCTTAGCTTACGGTGTGGGTGCTTTCTTT. Residues: CASSLAYGVGAFF.

This clonotype was counted between two and nine times. V is TRBV18 and J is TRBJ2-1; the D is unclear. There are 15 residues in the CDR3. Trimming stripped 3 bases from V and 3 bases from J, with 12 bases between. The germline V gene has CDR1 KGHSH and CDR2 LQKENI. The DNA for the CDR3 is TGTGCCAGCTCACCCCCGGCGGTTTTCTACAATGAGCAGTTCTTC. Translated: CASSPPAVFYNEQFF.

This clonotype was picked up a small number of times. This chain joins TRBV20-1 and TRBJ1-5; a possible D gene is TRBD1 (5 bases). Germline V CDR1 and CDR2: DFQATT, SNEGSKA (reference sequence). The CDR3 is made up of 16 amino acids. V was trimmed by 2 bases and J by 7 bases, leaving 21 bases between them. The CDR3 sequence is CSARHPRQTQGQPQHF. CDR3 bases: TGCAGTGCTAGACATCCCCGACAGACCCAGGGCCAGCCCCAGCATTTT.